This T cell receptor (beta chain) was recorded in a study of T cell responses to AZD1222 COVID-19 vaccine. In the study overall: Second doses were pooled across both intervals (about 4 or about 12 weeks). Overall study results and limits: AZD1222 recipients seropositive at baseline numbered only six.

The CDR3 has 15 residues. V lost 1 base and J lost 2; bases outside the gene matches: 4. Germline CDR1 and CDR2: SGHTA and FQGNSA. TCRdb's table, derived via immunoSEQ multiplex PCR, lists solely in-frame clones and lacks some. The table has about 100,000 clones, 90% seen once. As to this clone: Its cognate antigen is unknown.

The source of this sequence is an adult in good health. The material sequenced was peripheral blood, taken on day 0 of AZD1222 vaccination. This chain uses TRBV7-2 with TRBJ1-2; TRBD1 matches 7 bases. CDR3 sequence (DNA): TGTGCCAGCAGCTTAGGGGGGACAGTGAACTATGGCTACACCTTC. Its protein product is CASSLGGTVNYGYTF. Filled out from reference TRBV7-2 and TRBJ1-2, the complete variable domain reads GAGVSQSPSNKVTEKGKDVELRCDPISGHTALYWYRQSLGQGLEFLIYFQGNSAPDKSGLPSDRFSAERTGGSVSTLTIQRTQQEDSAVYLCASSLGGTVNYGYTFGSGTRLTVV.